The source of this TCR beta chain is a study of OX40 agonist ivuxolimab in advanced cancers. With respect to the entire study: Ivuxolimab was an agonistic, fully human IgG2 monoclonal antibody directed against OX40 (CD134), a costimulatory receptor. The paper reports the monotherapy dose-escalation portion (N of about 54 patients) of the phase I ivuxolimab trial. Of the approximately 50 dose-escalation patients, hepatocellular carcinoma was present in some 19, melanoma in roughly 15, renal cell carcinoma in 9 and head and neck cancer in 9. Intravenous ivuxolimab was administered to patients every 2 weeks at six dose levels: 0.01, 0.1, 0.3, 1.5, 3 and 10 mg/kg. The purpose of peripheral TCRbeta sequencing was to test whether ivuxolimab changed TCR sequence diversity and led to clonal T-cell expansion. A male proportion of approximately 83% and a mean age of 60 years, ranging from about 20 to 80, were recorded for the dose-escalation cohort. Patients were allowed to have had prior anti-PD-1, anti-PD-L1 or anti-CTLA-4 therapy, and roughly 40% of the dose-escalation patients had previously received checkpoint inhibitors. Partial responses were achieved by three dose-escalation patients, of whom one had hepatocellular carcinoma and two had cutaneous melanoma.

This clone has just a few counts. Its recognized antigen is unknown. Base qualities are not recorded, but no much larger clone differs from it by a single base. Other DNA sequences in this specimen translate into the identical CDR3. Results the study describes overall, beyond this receptor: After ivuxolimab, more expanded clones were found on average in CD8+ T cells than in CD4+ T cells. In partial responders in the 0.1-3.0 mg/kg groups, normalized peripheral clonal expansion was found to be among the lowest, especially among CD8+ T cells. Low levels of normalized T-cell clonal expansion were also seen in some patients who did not respond. The antigen specificity of the clonally expanded peripheral T cells was not determined. At doses of 0.1 to 3.0 mg/kg, clonal expansion of both CD4+ and CD8+ blood T cells was observed from baseline to week 6.

The trial excluded patients who had a history of autoimmune disease or were on systemic immunosuppression. In every dose cohort, peripheral blood was drawn for TCR sequencing at baseline, cycle 4 day 1, and cycle 7 day 1. The samples were taken from a phase I, first-in-human, multicenter, open-label dose-escalation trial of ivuxolimab. The trial enrolled adults with locally advanced or metastatic head and neck squamous cell, hepatocellular, melanoma or renal cell carcinoma. Before TCR sequencing, CD4+ T cells and CD8+ T cells were sorted from peripheral blood as separate populations. Genomic DNA was extracted from sorted cells for sequencing of the TCRbeta CDR3 region. TCRbeta CDR3 regions were sequenced using the immunoSEQ Assay. In its TCRdb copy, this immuneACCESS table keeps in-frame sequences only and misses some clones. Where compared with another copy, unresolved V genes explain less than half of these, and the others have no known cause. This sample gives about 70,000 clones in total; approximately 80% of them show up just once. Approximately 1% of the sample lies in the top ten.

V has 7 bases trimmed and J has 6 bases trimmed; junction bases matching no gene number 13. The CDR3 goes from the cysteine to the phenylalanine over 15 residues. Here the CDR3 DNA is all that survives: 45 bases in frame from base 1. Sequences MNHNS (CDR1) and SASEGT (CDR2) are obtained from the germline V gene. This sequence was found in an adult with an advanced solid tumor such as melanoma, head and neck, liver or kidney cancer. Material: CD4+ or CD8+ T cells sorted from blood, obtained in a trial of the OX40 agonist ivuxolimab. Recombination connected TRBV6-1 to TRBJ1-1; 8 bases in the junction line up with TRBD1. Here the CDR3 is given as CASTRGWQGAAEAFF. The nucleotides read TGTGCCAGCACCCGAGGGTGGCAGGGGGCCGCTGAAGCTTTCTTT.